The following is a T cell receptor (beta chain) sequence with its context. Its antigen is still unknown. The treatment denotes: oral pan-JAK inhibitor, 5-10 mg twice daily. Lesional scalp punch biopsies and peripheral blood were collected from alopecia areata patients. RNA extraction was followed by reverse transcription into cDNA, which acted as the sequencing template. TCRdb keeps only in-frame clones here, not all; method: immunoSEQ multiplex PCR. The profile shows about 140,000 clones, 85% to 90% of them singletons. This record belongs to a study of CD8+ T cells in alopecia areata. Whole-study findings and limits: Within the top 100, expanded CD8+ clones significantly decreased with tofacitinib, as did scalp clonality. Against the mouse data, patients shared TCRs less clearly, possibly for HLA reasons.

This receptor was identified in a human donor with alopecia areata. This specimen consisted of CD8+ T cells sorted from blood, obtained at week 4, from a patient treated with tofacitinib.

DNA of the CDR3: TGTGCCAGCAGCTGGGACCAAGAGACCCAGTACTTC. Protein: CASSWDQETQYF. This chain links TRBV5-4 with TRBJ2-5; D unclear. Germline V gives CDR1 SGHNT, CDR2 YYREEE (reference sequence). Trimming removed 3 bases from V and 0 bases from J, with 3 bases in between. There are 12 residues in the CDR3.